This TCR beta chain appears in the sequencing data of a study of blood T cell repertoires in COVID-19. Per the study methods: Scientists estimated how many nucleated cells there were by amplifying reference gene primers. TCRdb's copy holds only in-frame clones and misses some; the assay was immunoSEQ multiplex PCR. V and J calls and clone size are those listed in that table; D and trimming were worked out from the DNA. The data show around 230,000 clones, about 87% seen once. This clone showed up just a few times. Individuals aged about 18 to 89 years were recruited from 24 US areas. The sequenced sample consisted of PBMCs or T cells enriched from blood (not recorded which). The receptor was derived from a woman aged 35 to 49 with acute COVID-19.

CDR3 sequence: CASSIDREAYGYTF. The CDR3 DNA follows: TGTGCCAGCAGCATCGACAGGGAGGCGTATGGCTACACCTTC. This sequence joins TRBV5-4 and TRBJ1-2; 7 nucleotides line up with TRBD1. Germline-derived CDR1 and CDR2 are SGHNT and YYREEE (reference sequence). V was clipped by 4 bases and J by 5 bases; unmatched bases: 8. This CDR3 has 14 residues.